This TCR beta chain stems from a study of blood T cell repertoires in COVID-19. TCRdb keeps only in-frame clones here, not all; method: immunoSEQ multiplex PCR. This sample has approximately 49,000 clones, with about 71% found just once. This CDR3 region has 15 residues. The germline V gene has CDR1 MNHEY and CDR2 SVGAGI. Trimming shortened V by 2 bases and J by 6 bases, and 15 bases separated the two germline ends. V gene TRBV6-5 combines with J gene TRBJ2-3; tentative D call: TRBD2 (7 bases). The sample comprised peripheral blood. This clonotype was sampled from a woman aged 70-85 years with acute or convalescent COVID-19. CDR3 amino acids: CASSYGGGASDTQYF. The CDR3 bases are TGTGCCAGCAGTTACGGAGGGGGGGCCTCTGATACGCAGTATTTT.